This entry lists 26 T cell receptor beta chains sequenced from one sample in a study of cytomegalovirus exposure and HLA in healthy donors. PCR employed 60 Vbeta and 13 Jbeta primers. Measured with immunoSEQ multiplex PCR; TCRdb has only the in-frame clones, and not every one. The table has 150,000 or so clones, around 84% seen once. Sequences were obtained from PBMCs. The receptor source for this set is a man aged 18 to 29 in good health and CMV-seronegative.

This chain joins TRBV7-8 and TRBJ1-1; weak D call: TRBD1 (5 bases). The V and J ends lost 3 bases and 5 bases respectively, with 16 bases between them. In germline, CDR1 is SGHVS, CDR2 FQNEAQ. This CDR3 is built from 15 residues. The CDR3 nucleotides are TGTGCCAGCAGCTTGTCGGAGGGGCGAGGTACTGAAGCTTTCTTT. Amino acid sequence: CASSLSEGRGTEAFF.

This chain links TRBV28 with TRBJ2-7, with 8 nucleotides matching TRBD1. V lost 6 bases to trimming and J lost 1 base; unmatched junction nucleotides: 14. The CDR3 totals 17 residues. Germline CDR1 is MDHEN and CDR2 is SYDVKM. CDR3 sequence (DNA): TGTGCCAGCAGCCTACCCCCGGGACAGGTTCCTTCCTACGAGCAGTACTTC. Amino acids: CASSLPPGQVPSYEQYF. The entire variable domain, with the rest obtained from reference TRBV28 and TRBJ2-7, is as follows: DVKVTQSSRYLVKRTGEKVFLECVQDMDHENMFWYRQDPGLGLRLIYFSYDVKMKEKGDIPEGYSVSREKKERFSLILESASTNQTSMYLCASSLPPGQVPSYEQYFGPGTRLTVT.

A single count supports this clone. The genes are TRBV7-8 and TRBJ1-5; no clear D. Germline V gene lookup returns CDR1 SGHVS and CDR2 FQNEAQ. This CDR3 contains 14 residues. V lost 5 bases to trimming and J lost 9 bases, with 17 bases between them. The CDR3 sequence is CASSLKRVIMPQHF. The CDR3 coding sequence is TGTGCCAGCAGCCTTAAGCGGGTAATCATGCCCCAGCATTTT.

The chain is built from TRBV7-9 and TRBJ2-7, with a possible D match to TRBD2 (6 bases). Trimming removed 5 bases at V and 7 bases at J, with 24 bases between. The germline CDR1 and CDR2 sequences are SEHNR and FQNEAQ (reference sequence). The CDR3 is made up of 16 amino acids. In DNA form, the CDR3 reads TGTGCCAGCAGCAATGCCGGGGTCGGGAGACCGGGGGAGCAGTACTTC. It encodes CASSNAGVGRPGEQYF.

The chain uses TRBV28 and TRBJ2-7; possibly TRBD2 for D (6 bases). Germline CDR1 is MDHEN and CDR2 is SYDVKM. The V end was cut by 3 bases, the J end by 0 bases, with 9 bases between. The CDR3 has 14 residues. The CDR3 sequence is CASSFGGSSYEQYF. The DNA for the CDR3 is TGTGCCAGCAGTTTCGGGGGTTCCTCCTACGAGCAGTACTTC.

As for this clone: The germline gene is not matched at one end of the junction; a read error may be the cause. The rearrangement uses TRBV7-9 and TRBJ1-4; D uncertain. The CDR3 is made up of 17 amino acids. CDR1 and CDR2 from the germline V gene are SEHNR and FQNEAQ (reference sequence). CDR3 loop: CSSSFAVRPPTNEKLFF. DNA for the CDR3: TGTTCCAGCAGCTTTGCGGTGCGGCCACCAACTAATGAAAAACTGTTTTTT.

The chain carries TRBV18 and TRBJ2-5; no clear D gene. This CDR3 region has 15 residues. Trimming took off 0 bases at V and 1 base at J, with 9 bases between the two ends. From germline, CDR1 is KGHSH and CDR2 LQKENI. In DNA form, the CDR3 reads TGTGCCAGCTCACCACCAATGAGGCTCCAAGAGACCCAGTACTTC. It yields the protein CASSPPMRLQETQYF.

This chain joins TRBV5-6 and TRBJ2-2, with 8 bases that match TRBD2. V lost 1 base, J lost 8 bases, and 10 bases stayed unmatched. The CDR3 consists of 16 residues. CDR1 and CDR2 from the germline V gene are SGHDT and YYEEEE. The CDR3 spells CASSLLRGRFIGELFF. CDR3 DNA: TGTGCCAGCAGCTTGCTTCGCGGGAGGTTTATTGGGGAGCTGTTTTTT.

The genes are TRBV14 and TRBJ1-2; D gene unclear. Trimming cost V 4 bases and J 5 bases, with 8 bases left between them. The CDR3 is 12 residues long. CDR1 SGHDN and CDR2 FVKESK come from the germline V gene. DNA of the CDR3: TGTGCCAGCAGCCGTACACTATATGGCTACACCTTC. The encoded protein is CASSRTLYGYTF.

The chain employs TRBV9 and TRBJ2-2, with TRBD1 matching over 9 bases. Trimming at V came to 0 bases and at J to 1 base, leaving 4 bases not matched to a gene. Germline assignment: CDR1 SGDLS and CDR2 YYNGEE. The CDR3 runs to 17 residues. CDR3 nucleotides: TGTGCCAGCAGCGTAGGAGTGGACAGGGGGAACACCGGGGAGCTGTTTTTT. It translates to CASSVGVDRGNTGELFF. Full variable domain (outside the CDR3, taken from reference TRBV9 and TRBJ2-2): DSGVTQTPKHLITATGQRVTLRCSPRSGDLSVYWYQQSLDQGLQFLIQYYNGEERAKGNILERFSAQQFPDLHSELNLSSLELGDSALYFCASSVGVDRGNTGELFFGEGSRLTVL.

The rearrangement uses TRBV2 and TRBJ2-7; TRBD2 matches at 8 bases. V shed 5 bases, J shed 5 bases, and the junction held 11 bases outside the gene matches. The CDR3 consists of 15 residues. Germline V gene sequence: CDR1 SNHLY, CDR2 FYNNEI. CDR3 in DNA: TGTGCCAGCAGTCGCCCGGTAGCGGGAAGGGACGAGCAGTACTTC. This encodes CASSRPVAGRDEQYF.

This clone was picked up one time. The J gene is TRBJ2-7, the V gene TRBV5-6; no reliable D call. CDR3 length: 15 amino acids. The germline CDR1 and CDR2 sequences are SGHDT and YYEEEE. V was cut by 0 bases and J by 5 bases, with 15 bases left in between. DNA of the CDR3: TGTGCCAGCAGCTTGGGAATGCGGCTTTCGCACGAGCAGTACTTC. This gives the protein CASSLGMRLSHEQYF.

This clone was picked up a small number of times. The chain links TRBV28 to TRBJ1-2; D is ambiguous. The CDR3 is made up of 16 amino acids. Trimming removed 5 bases at V and 3 bases at J, with 19 bases between. Germline V gives CDR1 MDHEN, CDR2 SYDVKM. CDR3 protein: CASSRRFSAVDYGYTF. The CDR3 coding sequence is TGTGCCAGCAGTCGGAGGTTTTCGGCCGTGGACTATGGCTACACCTTC.

CDR3 protein: CASSQGDRVPYEQYF. Written as DNA, the CDR3 is TGTGCCAGCAGCCAAGGGGACAGGGTCCCCTACGAGCAGTACTTC. The chain recombines TRBV14 with TRBJ2-7, with TRBD1 identical over 9 bases. V dropped 1 base and J dropped 2; count of bases not matched to a gene: 3. The CDR3 runs 15 residues. Looked up from germline, CDR1 is SGHDN and CDR2 is FVKESK.

This clone was seen only once. The rearrangement uses TRBV7-2 and TRBJ1-4, with D possibly TRBD1 on 5 matching bases. V was trimmed by 8 bases and J by 12 bases, leaving 13 bases between them. The CDR3 totals 11 residues. CDR1 and CDR2 from the germline V gene are SGHTA and FQGNSA. CDR3 amino acids: CASGTGVELFF. CDR3 in DNA: TGTGCCAGCGGTACGGGGGTCGAACTGTTTTTT. Full variable domain (rest looked up from reference TRBV7-2 and TRBJ1-4): GAGVSQSPSNKVTEKGKDVELRCDPISGHTALYWYRQSLGQGLEFLIYFQGNSAPDKSGLPSDRFSAERTGGSVSTLTIQRTQQEDSAVYLCASGTGVELFFGSGTQLSVL.

The chain couples TRBV5-8 to TRBJ1-6, with 8 bases aligning to TRBD1. The CDR3 sequence is 14 residues long. Germline V lookup: CDR1 SGHTS, CDR2 YDEGEE. J was trimmed by 6 bases and V by 4 bases; bases with no gene match: 3. For the CDR3, the DNA is TGTGCCAGCAGCCCCGACAGGGGTAATTCACCCCTCCACTTT. Protein: CASSPDRGNSPLHF.

The chain is built from TRBV6-5 and TRBJ2-7, with D unresolved. This CDR3 is 15 amino acids long. The germline V and J ends were trimmed by 0 bases and 7 bases, with 16 bases remaining between them. In germline, CDR1 is MNHEY, CDR2 SVGAGI. Here the CDR3 reads CASSYSRRPTGEQYF. CDR3 DNA sequence: TGTGCCAGCAGTTACTCGAGACGGCCGACCGGGGAGCAGTACTTC.

The sample holds one count of this clone. This sequence joins TRBV28 and TRBJ2-7, with D tentatively TRBD1 (6 bases). The CDR3 spans 14 residues. V lost 7 bases and J lost 7, with 20 bases in between. The germline CDR1 and CDR2 sequences are MDHEN and SYDVKM. As DNA, the CDR3 is TGTGCCAGCAACCCATCAGGGGTTCCTCGAGAGCAGTACTTC. Protein sequence: CASNPSGVPREQYF. Together with reference TRBV28 and TRBJ2-7, the CDR3 gives the full variable domain: DVKVTQSSRYLVKRTGEKVFLECVQDMDHENMFWYRQDPGLGLRLIYFSYDVKMKEKGDIPEGYSVSREKKERFSLILESASTNQTSMYLCASNPSGVPREQYFGPGTRLTVT.

This clone was found once. V and J are TRBV28 and TRBJ2-1; TRBD2 matches at 8 bases. The CDR3 runs 16 residues. The germline gives CDR1 MDHEN, CDR2 SYDVKM. V gave up 5 bases and J gave up 6 bases; unmatched junction bases: 12. CDR3 region: CASSPSGREATNEQFF. In DNA form, the CDR3 reads TGTGCCAGCAGTCCCAGCGGGCGGGAGGCCACCAATGAGCAGTTCTTC.

The chain is built from TRBV29-1 and TRBJ2-5, with a tentative D call TRBD1 (5 bases). CDR1 and CDR2 (germline): SQVTM, ANQGSEA. The V end lost 8 bases, the J end lost 2 bases, and 12 bases lay between the germline ends. The length of the CDR3 is 12 residues. Written as DNA, the CDR3 is TGCAGCACCCGACAGTCGCAAGAGACCCAGTACTTC. Protein: CSTRQSQETQYF.

This chain links TRBV29-1 with TRBJ2-1; D is undetermined. CDR1 is SQVTM, CDR2 ANQGSEA, per germline. Trimming removed 2 bases at V and 9 bases at J, with 11 bases between. The CDR3 is 12 residues long. Written as DNA, the CDR3 is TGCAGCGTTGAATTCTCGAAACTTGAGCAGTTCTTC. Encoded protein: CSVEFSKLEQFF.

A note on this clone: The junction does not match germline at one end; this may be a read error. The genes are TRBV7-9 and TRBJ1-1; 8 bases align to TRBD1. Per germline, CDR1 SEHNR and CDR2 FQNEAQ (reference sequence). There are 12 residues in the CDR3. CDR3 bases: TGTTCCAGCATACAGGGGGATACTGAAGCTTTCTTT. Its translation: CSSIQGDTEAFF.

The CDR3 region is CASSQERLAGDSYEQYF. As DNA, the CDR3 is TGCGCCAGCAGCCAAGAAAGACTAGCGGGCGACTCCTACGAGCAGTACTTC. The rearrangement links TRBV4-3 to TRBJ2-7, with TRBD2 identical over 10 bases. Unmatched junction bases numbered 5, after V lost 0 bases and J lost 0 bases. Per germline, CDR1 LGHNA and CDR2 YSLEER. The CDR3 has 17 residues.

With respect to this clone: The junction departs from the called germline gene at one end, perhaps through a read error. The rearrangement uses TRBV29-1 and TRBJ2-7; weak D call: TRBD1 (5 bases). Germline CDR1 reads SQVTM; CDR2 reads ANQGSEA. The CDR3 is made up of 12 amino acids. Here the CDR3 reads CSVAWGSHEQYF. Written as DNA, the CDR3 is TGCAGCGTTGCTTGGGGCTCCCACGAGCAGTACTTC.

J is TRBJ2-2 and V is TRBV27; D is ambiguous. The CDR3 consists of 16 residues. Trimming removed 4 bases from V and 8 bases from J, with 20 bases in between. Germline values: CDR1 MNHEY, CDR2 SMNVEV (reference sequence). The CDR3 DNA follows: TGTGCCAGCAGTTCCTTTCTATCTGAAGATAGAGGGGAGCTGTTTTTT. It codes for CASSSFLSEDRGELFF.

The rearrangement links TRBV5-6 to TRBJ2-5; 7 nucleotides line up with TRBD1. This CDR3 has 14 amino acids. The V gene end was trimmed by 4 bases and the J gene end by 3 bases; junction bases not matched to a gene: 6. The V gene's germline CDR1 is SGHDT and CDR2 YYEEEE. CDR3 residues: CASSLHRGEETQYF. CDR3 coding DNA: TGTGCCAGCAGCCTGCACAGGGGAGAAGAGACCCAGTACTTC. Based on the CDR3 plus reference TRBV5-6 and TRBJ2-5, the full variable domain is DAGVTQSPTHLIKTRGQQVTLRCSPKSGHDTVSWYQQALGQGPQFIFQYYEEEERQRGNFPDRFSGHQFPNYSSELNVNALLLGDSALYLCASSLHRGEETQYFGPGTRLLVL.